These T cell receptor beta chains were read from a single sample in a study of T cells after yellow fever vaccination. TCRdb used MiXCR to reprocess the 5' RACE reads, holding one entry per CDR3 protein. Among approximately 300,000 distinct CDR3 sequences listed, 6.8% were seen once. Here the sequenced sample was PBMCs, taken more than 40 days after the first yellow fever vaccination. Source of these receptors: a man aged 18 to 30 who received the YFV17D yellow fever vaccine. CDR3s include the opening cysteine and the closing phenylalanine or tryptophan. A D gene is named only where the DNA matches it firmly. Clone size appears in some rows only: once, few, many, or a class for an expanded clone.

CDR3 | DNA | D | J | size | length | V
CASSLSRLVETQYF | TGTGCCAGCAGCTTATCACGGCTGGTAGAGACCCAGTACTTC | NA | TRBJ2-5 | few | 14 | TRBV7-9
CASSPGVQAASYTF | TGTGCCAGCTCACCAGGTGTCCAAGCGGCTAGCTACACCTTC | NA | TRBJ1-2 | NA | 14 | TRBV18
CASSDPRQGEAEAFF | TGTGCCAGCAGCGACCCCCGACAGGGGGAGGCTGAAGCTTTCTTT | TRBD1 | TRBJ1-1 | few | 15 | TRBV6-1
CSATVLTDTQYF | TGCAGTGCTACCGTCCTCACAGATACGCAGTATTTT | NA | TRBJ2-3 | NA | 12 | TRBV20-1
CASSLFPGGLGGNQPQHF | TGTGCCAGCAGTTTATTCCCCGGGGGGTTGGGGGGGAATCAGCCCCAGCATTTT | NA | TRBJ1-5 | NA | 18 | TRBV27
CSADPGLAETQYF | TGCAGTGCTGACCCGGGACTAGCGGAGACCCAGTACTTC | TRBD2 | TRBJ2-5 | NA | 13 | TRBV20-1
CASSKVFGTSGGSGNEQYF | TGTGCCAGTAGTAAGGTCTTCGGGACTAGCGGGGGGTCGGGGAACGAGCAGTACTTC | TRBD2 | TRBJ2-7 | NA | 19 | TRBV19
CASVFTSGGNEQFF | TGTGCCAGCGTTTTTACTAGCGGGGGCAATGAGCAGTTCTTC | TRBD2 | TRBJ2-1 | NA | 14 | TRBV6-5
CSAVLGAGKIRQYF | TGCAGTGCGGTACTAGGTGCCGGCAAGATTAGGCAGTATTTT | NA | TRBJ2-3 | NA | 14 | TRBV20-1
CASRNPISYNSPLHF | TGTGCCAGCAGAAATCCGATCTCCTATAATTCACCCCTCCACTTT | NA | TRBJ1-6 | few | 15 | TRBV6-1
CSSVGPGDTEAFF | TGCAGCTCAGTAGGGCCGGGGGACACTGAAGCTTTCTTT | NA | TRBJ1-1 | many | 13 | TRBV29-1
CASSENRENEKLFF | TGTGCCAGCAGTGAAAACAGGGAAAATGAAAAACTGTTTTTT | NA | TRBJ1-4 | NA | 14 | TRBV25-1
CASSLGDRVTGELFF | TGTGCCAGCAGTTTAGGGGACAGGGTTACCGGGGAGCTGTTTTTT | TRBD1 | TRBJ2-2 | NA | 15 | TRBV12-3/TRBV12-4
CASSLQGAKQPQHF | TGTGCCAGCAGTTTACAGGGGGCGAAGCAGCCCCAGCATTTT | TRBD1 | TRBJ1-5 | NA | 14 | TRBV12-3/TRBV12-4
CASSYSIGSPLHF | TGTGCCAGCAGTTACTCGATAGGTTCACCCCTCCACTTT | NA | TRBJ1-6 | few | 13 | TRBV6-5
CASSDRGHIQYF | TGTGCCAGCAGTGACAGGGGCCACATTCAGTACTTC | NA | TRBJ2-4 | NA | 12 | TRBV2
CASSWTENNEQFF | TGTGCCAGCAGCTGGACAGAAAACAATGAGCAGTTCTTC | NA | TRBJ2-1 | NA | 13 | TRBV7-9
CASSSNLLAGGYNEQFF | TGTGCCAGCAGTTCCAACCTTTTAGCGGGGGGCTACAATGAGCAGTTCTTC | TRBD2 | TRBJ2-1 | NA | 17 | TRBV7-3
CASSLPGQNTGELFF | TGTGCCAGCAGCTTGCCGGGACAGAACACCGGGGAGCTGTTTTTT | NA | TRBJ2-2 | few | 15 | TRBV11-3
CASSYIRGSDTGELFF | TGTGCCAGCAGCTATATCAGGGGCTCGGACACCGGGGAGCTGTTTTTT | NA | TRBJ2-2 | once | 16 | TRBV11-2
CSVEDGGDGQPQHF | TGCAGCGTTGAAGACGGGGGCGACGGTCAGCCCCAGCATTTT | NA | TRBJ1-5 | NA | 14 | TRBV29-1
CASSSTPPGEKLFF | TGTGCCAGCAGTTCAACGCCTCCGGGAGAGAAACTGTTTTTT | NA | TRBJ1-4 | few | 14 | TRBV7-8
CVSSQQQGQAETQYF | TGTGTCAGCAGTCAACAGCAGGGCCAAGCAGAGACCCAGTACTTC | NA | TRBJ2-5 | NA | 15 | TRBV23-1
CASSPTGGSTEAFF | TGCGCCAGCAGCCCTACAGGGGGGAGCACTGAAGCTTTCTTT | TRBD1 | TRBJ1-1 | once | 14 | TRBV5-1
CSATGPTGELFF | TGCAGCGCCACGGGACCCACCGGGGAGCTGTTTTTT | NA | TRBJ2-2 | NA | 12 | TRBV29-1
CASSGQDGETQYF | TGCGCCAGCAGCGGACAAGACGGGGAGACCCAGTACTTC | NA | TRBJ2-5 | many | 13 | TRBV5-1
CASSPNSQGANTEAFF | TGTGCCAGCTCACCTAACTCCCAGGGGGCGAACACTGAAGCTTTCTTT | TRBD1 | TRBJ1-1 | NA | 16 | TRBV18